Sequencing of this TCR beta chain was carried out in a study of blood T cells in healthy people across ages. Primers used in a second PCR of roughly 7 to 11 cycles were a sample-barcoded 5' primer and a J-beta primer mix. TCRdb redid the calling of the 5' RACE reads with MiXCR, one entry per CDR3 protein. The data hold roughly 1,100,000 distinct CDR3 sequences, with less than 25% observed a single time. The sample was also linked to a second study, of T cells of mothers and their children. That work states: Whatever RNA was extracted went entirely into cDNA synthesis, at roughly 1.4 ug per 15 ul. Each mother yielded more than 10 million TCR beta CDR3 reads. Each child yielded a few million reads. The effect of thymic selection on TCR recombination output is similar between related and unrelated pairs.

The sequenced sample consisted of blood. The sequence derives from a girl aged 2 to 9 in good health.

The CDR3 DNA follows: TGTGCCAGCAGCCCCGTCCGGTCCTACGAGCAGTACTTC. It yields the protein CASSPVRSYEQYF. The rearrangement links TRBV14 to TRBJ2-7; no clear D gene. CDR3 size: 13 residues. Germline values: CDR1 SGHDN, CDR2 FVKESK. V lost 4 bases, J lost 1 base, and 8 bases lay in between.